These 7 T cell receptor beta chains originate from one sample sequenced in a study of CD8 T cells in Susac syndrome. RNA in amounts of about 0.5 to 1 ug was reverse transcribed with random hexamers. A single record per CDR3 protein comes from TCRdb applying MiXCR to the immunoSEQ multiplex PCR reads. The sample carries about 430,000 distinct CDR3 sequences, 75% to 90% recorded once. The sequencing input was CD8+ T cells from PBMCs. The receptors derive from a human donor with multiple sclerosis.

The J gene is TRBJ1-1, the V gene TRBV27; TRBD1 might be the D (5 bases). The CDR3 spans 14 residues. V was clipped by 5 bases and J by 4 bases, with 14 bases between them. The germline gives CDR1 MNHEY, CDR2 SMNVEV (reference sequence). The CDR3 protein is CASSVGAGATEAFF. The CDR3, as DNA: TGTGCCAGCAGTGTCGGGGCGGGAGCCACTGAAGCTTTCTTT.

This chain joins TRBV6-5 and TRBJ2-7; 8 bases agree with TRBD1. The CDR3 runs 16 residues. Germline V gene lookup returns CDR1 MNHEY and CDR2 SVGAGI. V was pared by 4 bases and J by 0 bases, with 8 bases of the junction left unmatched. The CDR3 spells CASSLVTGDNSYEQYF. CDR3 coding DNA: TGTGCCAGCAGTTTAGTGACAGGGGACAACTCCTACGAGCAGTACTTC.

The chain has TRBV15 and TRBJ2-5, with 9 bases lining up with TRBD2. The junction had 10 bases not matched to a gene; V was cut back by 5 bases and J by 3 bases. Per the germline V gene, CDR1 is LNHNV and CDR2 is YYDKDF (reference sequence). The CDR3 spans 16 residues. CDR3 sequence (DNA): TGTGCCACCAGCGCCGAATTTAGCGGGAGAGAAGAGACCCAGTACTTC. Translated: CATSAEFSGREETQYF.

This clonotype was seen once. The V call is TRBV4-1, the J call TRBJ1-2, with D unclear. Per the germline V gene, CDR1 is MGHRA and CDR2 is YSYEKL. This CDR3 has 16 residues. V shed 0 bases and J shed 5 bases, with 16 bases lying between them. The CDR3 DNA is TGCGCCAGCAGCCAAGATAGGCTGGGATTGGATTATGGCTACACCTTC. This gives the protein CASSQDRLGLDYGYTF.

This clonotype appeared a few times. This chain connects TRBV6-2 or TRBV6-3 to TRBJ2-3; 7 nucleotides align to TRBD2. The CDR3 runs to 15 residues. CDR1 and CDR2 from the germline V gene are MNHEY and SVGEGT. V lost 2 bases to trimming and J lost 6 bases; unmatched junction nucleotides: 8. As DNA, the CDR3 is TGTGCCAGCAGTTACGAGGGAGGGCCCTCGGATACGCAGTATTTT. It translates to CASSYEGGPSDTQYF.

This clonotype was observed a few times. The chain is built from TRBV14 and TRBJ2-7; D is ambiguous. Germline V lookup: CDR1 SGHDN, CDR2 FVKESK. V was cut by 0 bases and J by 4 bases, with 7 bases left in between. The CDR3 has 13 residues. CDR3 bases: TGTGCCAGCAGCCAAGATTACGGTTACGAGCAGTACTTC. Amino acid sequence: CASSQDYGYEQYF.

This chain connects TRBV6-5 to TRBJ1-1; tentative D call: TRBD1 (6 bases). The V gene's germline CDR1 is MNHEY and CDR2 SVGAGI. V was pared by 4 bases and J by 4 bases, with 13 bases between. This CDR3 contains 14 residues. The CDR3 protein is CASSFQGPGTEAFF. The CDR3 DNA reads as TGTGCCAGCAGTTTTCAGGGGCCCGGCACTGAAGCTTTCTTT.